This TCR beta chain is drawn from a study of blood T cell repertoires in COVID-19. Study details: Samples came from the United States, Italy and Spain, spanning acute and convalescent COVID-19. Sources were T cells, B-cell-depleted T cells, or PBMCs; the material itself was cDNA or gDNA.

In the original processing: Reference gene primers were amplified, and this amplification served to estimate nucleated cell counts. The assay was immunoSEQ multiplex PCR, and TCRdb's table has in-frame clones only and misses some. D and trimming were read from the DNA, whereas the V and J calls and clone size are those reported in that table. Of 200,000 or so clones listed, roughly four fifths were seen once; the top ten hold 6.5% to 8.5%. Trimming at V came to 3 bases and at J to 5 bases, leaving 8 bases not matched to a gene. The CDR3 is made up of 15 amino acids. CDR1 and CDR2 from the germline V gene are KGHSH and LQKENI.

The chain has TRBV18 and TRBJ1-2; 8 positions match TRBD1. The receptor was isolated from a human donor with acute or convalescent COVID-19. The donor label of this sample is uncertain. The sequencing sample was made of peripheral blood. CDR3 nucleotide sequence: TGTGCCAGCTCACCGGGACAGGCCCCGTGGTATGGCTACACCTTC. This gives the protein CASSPGQAPWYGYTF.